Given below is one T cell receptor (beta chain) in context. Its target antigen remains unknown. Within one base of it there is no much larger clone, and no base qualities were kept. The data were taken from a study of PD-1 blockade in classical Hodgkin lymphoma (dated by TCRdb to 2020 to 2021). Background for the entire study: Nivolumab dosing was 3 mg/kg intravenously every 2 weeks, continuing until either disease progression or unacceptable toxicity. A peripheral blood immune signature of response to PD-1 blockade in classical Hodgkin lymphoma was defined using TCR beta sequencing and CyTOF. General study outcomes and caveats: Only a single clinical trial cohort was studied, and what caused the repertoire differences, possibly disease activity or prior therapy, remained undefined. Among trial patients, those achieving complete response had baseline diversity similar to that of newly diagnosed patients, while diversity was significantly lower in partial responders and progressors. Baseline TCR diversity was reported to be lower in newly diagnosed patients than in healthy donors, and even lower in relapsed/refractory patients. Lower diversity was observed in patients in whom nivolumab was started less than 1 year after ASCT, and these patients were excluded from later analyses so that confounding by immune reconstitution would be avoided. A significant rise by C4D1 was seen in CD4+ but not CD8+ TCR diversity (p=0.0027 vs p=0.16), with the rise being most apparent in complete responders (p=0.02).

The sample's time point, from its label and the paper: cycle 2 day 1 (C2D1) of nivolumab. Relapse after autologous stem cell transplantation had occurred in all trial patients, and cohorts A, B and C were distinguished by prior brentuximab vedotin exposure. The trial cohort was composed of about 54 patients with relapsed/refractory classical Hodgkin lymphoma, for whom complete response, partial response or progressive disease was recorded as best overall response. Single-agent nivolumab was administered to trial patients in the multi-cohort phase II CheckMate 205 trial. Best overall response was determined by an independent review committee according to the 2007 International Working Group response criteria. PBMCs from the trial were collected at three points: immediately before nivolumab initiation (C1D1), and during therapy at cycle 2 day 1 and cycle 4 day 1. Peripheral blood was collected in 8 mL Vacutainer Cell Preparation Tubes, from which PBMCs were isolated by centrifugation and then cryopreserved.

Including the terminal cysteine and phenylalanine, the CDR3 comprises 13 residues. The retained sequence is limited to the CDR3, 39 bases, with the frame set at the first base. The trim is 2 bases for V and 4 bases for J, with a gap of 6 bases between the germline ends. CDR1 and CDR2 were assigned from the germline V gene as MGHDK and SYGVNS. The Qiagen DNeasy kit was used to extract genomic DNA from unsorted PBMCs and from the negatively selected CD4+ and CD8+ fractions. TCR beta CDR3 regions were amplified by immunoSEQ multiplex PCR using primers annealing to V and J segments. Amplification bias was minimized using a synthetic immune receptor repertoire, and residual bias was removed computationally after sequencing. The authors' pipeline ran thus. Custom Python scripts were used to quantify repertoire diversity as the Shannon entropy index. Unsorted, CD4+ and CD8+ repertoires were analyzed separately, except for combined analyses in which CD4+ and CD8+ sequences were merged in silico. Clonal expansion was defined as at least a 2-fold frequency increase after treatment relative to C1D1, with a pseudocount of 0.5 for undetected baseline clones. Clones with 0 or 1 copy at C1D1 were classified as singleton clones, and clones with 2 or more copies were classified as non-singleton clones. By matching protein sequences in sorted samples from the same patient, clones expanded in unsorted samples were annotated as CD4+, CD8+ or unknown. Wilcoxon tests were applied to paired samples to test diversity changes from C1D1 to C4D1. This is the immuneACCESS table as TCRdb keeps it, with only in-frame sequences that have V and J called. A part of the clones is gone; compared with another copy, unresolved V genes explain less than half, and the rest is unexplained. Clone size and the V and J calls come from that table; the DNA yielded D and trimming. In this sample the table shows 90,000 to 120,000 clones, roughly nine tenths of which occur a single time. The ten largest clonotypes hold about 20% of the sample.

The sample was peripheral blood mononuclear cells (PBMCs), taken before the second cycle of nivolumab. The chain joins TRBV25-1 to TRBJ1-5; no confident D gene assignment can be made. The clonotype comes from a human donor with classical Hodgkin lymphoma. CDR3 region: CASSEQGNQPQHF. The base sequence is TGTGCCAGCAGTGAACAAGGGAATCAGCCCCAGCATTTT.